The T cell receptor (beta chain) under discussion was sequenced for a study of molecular identifiers for immune sequencing clone quantification. Study-wide findings and caveats: Investigators reportedly could detect spiked Jurkat TCR RNA from one cell among about a million naive cells.

TCR libraries were built in bulk with a published protocol and specific TCR primers. TCRdb fed the PCR reads into MiXCR, producing one record per CDR3 protein. The top ten hold roughly 0.83% of the sample, which has about 640,000 distinct CDR3 sequences, 15% to 20% seen once. In its sample, this clonotype was seen many times. Its antigen is not identified. Each library that profiled naive CD8 cells came from about 20,000 to 1,000,000 sorted cells with 10%, 30% or 50% RNA. Researchers sorted naive CD8 T cells as cells that were CD8+CD4-CCR7+CD45RA+. The material sequenced was naive CD8+ T cells from blood, with Jurkat cell RNA spiked in. Regarding subset: FACS-sorted CD8+CD4-CCR7+CD45RA+ naive T cells. The TCR originated in a human donor in good health. Some libraries in this study had Jurkat cell RNA spiked in.

CDR3 loop: CASSYTGDSNQPQHF. The CDR3 DNA follows: TGTGCCAGCAGTTACACGGGGGATAGCAATCAGCCCCAGCATTTT. The gene calls are TRBV6-2 or TRBV6-3 and TRBJ1-5; D is possibly TRBD1 (5 bases). This CDR3 is built from 15 residues. From germline, CDR1 is MNHEY and CDR2 SVGEGT. Between the trimmed V and J ends, which lost 2 bases and 0 bases, there was a span of 8 bases.